This passage covers 25 T cell receptor beta chains from one sample sequenced in a study of cytomegalovirus exposure and HLA in healthy donors. In the PCR, 60 Vbeta and 13 Jbeta primers were used. TCRdb keeps only in-frame clones here, not all; method: immunoSEQ multiplex PCR. The table lists roughly 130,000 clones, 75% to 85% of them singletons, with about 3.3% in the top ten. Specimen: PBMCs. The source is a male donor in good health and CMV-seronegative.

This clone was counted a few times. This rearrangement joins TRBV5-4 to TRBJ2-7, with a weak D call TRBD1 (6 bases). Germline CDR1 SGHNT, CDR2 YYREEE (reference sequence). Trimming took off 3 bases at V and 6 bases at J, with 13 bases between the two ends. The length of the CDR3 is 13 residues. CDR3 in amino acids: CASSSYRDTEQYF. CDR3 bases: TGTGCCAGCAGCTCGTACAGGGATACCGAGCAGTACTTC.

The rearrangement links TRBV16 to TRBJ2-2, with 8 nucleotides matching TRBD1. The CDR3 runs 17 residues. CDR1 KGHSY and CDR2 FQNENV come from the germline V gene. Losses at the gene ends were 4 bases for V and 7 bases for J; bases not matched to a gene: 14. CDR3 in DNA: TGTGCCAGCAGCCCCCCATGGACAGGGAATTTAGGCGGGGAGCTGTTTTTT. It encodes CASSPPWTGNLGGELFF.

The rearrangement uses TRBV7-3 and TRBJ2-1, with a tentative D call TRBD2 (7 bases). The CDR3 runs 13 residues. CDR1 and CDR2 (germline): SGHTA, FQGTGA. The V end was cut by 8 bases, the J end by 8 bases, with 16 bases between. CDR3 protein: CASCLQGLYEQFF. The CDR3 bases are TGTGCCAGCTGCCTACAGGGACTATATGAGCAGTTCTTC.

The CDR3: CASSSGTRPTDTQYF. As DNA, the CDR3 is TGCGCCAGCAGCTCCGGGACTAGACCCACAGATACGCAGTATTTT. J is TRBJ2-3 and V is TRBV5-1, with 8 bases fitting TRBD2. The trim removed 3 bases at V and 2 bases at J, leaving 5 bases unmatched. This CDR3 region has 15 residues. Germline V gene data show CDR1 as SGHRS and CDR2 as YFSETQ. The whole variable domain, filled in from reference TRBV5-1 and TRBJ2-3, reads KAGVTQTPRYLIKTRGQQVTLSCSPISGHRSVSWYQQTPGQGLQFLFEYFSETQRNKGNFPGRFSGRQFSNSRSEMNVSTLELGDSALYLCASSSGTRPTDTQYFGPGTRLTVL.

This chain uses TRBV5-4 with TRBJ1-6, with D maybe TRBD1 (6 bases). V lost 4 bases to trimming and J lost 6 bases, with 14 bases between them. This CDR3 is built from 15 residues. Germline V gene lookup returns CDR1 SGHNT and CDR2 YYREEE (reference sequence). The chain's CDR3 is CASSPARGSNSPLHF. CDR3 in DNA: TGTGCCAGCAGCCCCGCCAGGGGTAGTAATTCACCCCTCCACTTT.

This chain joins TRBV11-2 and TRBJ2-7, with D hard to call. Trimming removed 5 bases at V and 2 bases at J, with 7 bases between. This CDR3 comprises 12 residues. Germline V gene data show CDR1 as SGHAT and CDR2 as FQNNGV. The CDR3 DNA follows: TGTGCCAGCAGCCCTATTCCCTACGAGCAGTACTTC. Translation gives CASSPIPYEQYF. The full variable domain, rest sourced from reference TRBV11-2 and TRBJ2-7, is EAGVAQSPRYKIIEKRQSVAFWCNPISGHATLYWYQQILGQGPKLLIQFQNNGVVDDSQLPKDRFSAERLKGVDSTLKIQPAKLEDSAVYLCASSPIPYEQYFGPGTRLTVT.

In this sample, this clone turned up a few times. V usage is TRBV2 and J usage is TRBJ2-3, with D possibly matching TRBD1 (6 bases). This CDR3 is 14 amino acids long. Germline CDR1 and CDR2: SNHLY and FYNNEI. Trimming removed 5 bases from V and 2 bases from J, with 11 bases in between. The CDR3 spells CASSPSGHTDTQYF. In nucleotides, the CDR3 is TGTGCCAGCAGTCCCTCGGGACACACAGATACGCAGTATTTT.

The gene calls are TRBV5-1 and TRBJ1-2; TRBD1 matches at 7 bases. The ends lost 3 bases at V and 4 bases at J; junction bases unmatched: 3. Germline loops: CDR1 SGHRS, CDR2 YFSETQ. The CDR3 covers 13 residues. The CDR3 DNA sequence: TGCGCCAGCAGCTGGGGACAGAGCTATGGCTACACCTTC. Protein: CASSWGQSYGYTF. The full variable domain, completed using reference TRBV5-1 and TRBJ1-2, is KAGVTQTPRYLIKTRGQQVTLSCSPISGHRSVSWYQQTPGQGLQFLFEYFSETQRNKGNFPGRFSGRQFSNSRSEMNVSTLELGDSALYLCASSWGQSYGYTFGSGTRLTVV.

This sequence joins TRBV7-9 and TRBJ2-1; D is perhaps TRBD2 (5 bases). The CDR3 has 14 residues. Trimming removed 3 bases from V and 1 base from J, with 7 bases in between. The germline gives CDR1 SEHNR, CDR2 FQNEAQ (reference sequence). The CDR3 region has the DNA TGTGCCAGCAGCTTGAGGACTTCCTACAATGAGCAGTTCTTC. It specifies CASSLRTSYNEQFF.

This clone was seen only once. This chain links TRBV6-6 with TRBJ2-2; the match to TRBD1 covers 11 bases. V shed 8 bases and J 6 bases; nucleotides not matched to a gene: 2. This CDR3 contains 13 residues. The germline gives CDR1 MNHNY, CDR2 SVGAGI (reference sequence). The DNA of the CDR3 is TGTGCCAGCCGGGGACAGGGGGCCGGGGAGCTGTTTTTT. Translation gives CASRGQGAGELFF.

As to this clone: A much bigger clone sits one base away, suggesting this may be a read error. The chain joins TRBV27 to TRBJ2-2; TRBD2 matches 10 bases. The CDR3 totals 14 residues. V was clipped by 4 bases and J by 6 bases; unmatched bases: 2. Looked up from germline, CDR1 is MNHEY and CDR2 is SMNVEV (reference sequence). The CDR3 DNA sequence: TGTGCCAGCAGTTCGGGACTAGCGCCCGGGGAGCTGTTTTTT. It specifies CASSSGLAPGELFF.

The chain carries TRBV5-1 and TRBJ1-3; D may be TRBD1 (6 bases). Looked up from germline, CDR1 is SGHRS and CDR2 is YFSETQ. CDR3 length equals 15 residues. With 3 bases removed from V and 2 bases from J, the gap between germline ends came to 12 bases. The CDR3 nucleotides read TGCGCCAGCAGCTCAACAGGGTTTCCTGGAAACACCATATATTTT. Translation: CASSSTGFPGNTIYF. Drawing the rest from reference TRBV5-1 and TRBJ1-3, the complete variable domain is KAGVTQTPRYLIKTRGQQVTLSCSPISGHRSVSWYQQTPGQGLQFLFEYFSETQRNKGNFPGRFSGRQFSNSRSEMNVSTLELGDSALYLCASSSTGFPGNTIYFGEGSWLTVV.

This clone was seen only once. V is TRBV28 and J is TRBJ2-1; 14 nucleotides line up with TRBD2. From germline, CDR1 is MDHEN and CDR2 SYDVKM. V lost 7 bases, J lost 10 bases, and 12 bases stayed unmatched. This CDR3 has 16 residues. CDR3 DNA sequence: TGTGCCAGCACCGCGCCGACTAGCGGGAGGGCCAGAGAGCAGTTCTTC. Residues: CASTAPTSGRAREQFF.

V usage is TRBV23-1 and J usage is TRBJ2-7, with 9 bases that match TRBD1. TRBV23-1 is identified as an open reading frame with a role that is uncertain. The CDR3 covers 15 residues. J was trimmed by 4 bases and V by 0 bases; bases with no gene match: 4. This CDR3 reads CASSQSYRGPYEQYF. The CDR3 coding sequence is TGCGCCAGCAGTCAATCTTACAGGGGGCCTTACGAGCAGTACTTC.

The rearrangement uses TRBV11-2 and TRBJ1-1; D gene ambiguous. In germline, CDR1 is SGHAT, CDR2 FQNNGV. The CDR3 is 14 residues long. Between the trimmed V and J ends, which lost 2 bases and 1 base, there was a span of 8 bases. The CDR3 DNA follows: TGTGCCAGCAGCTTATTGGCGGGGAACACTGAAGCTTTCTTT. It is translated as CASSLLAGNTEAFF.

V usage is TRBV10-3 and J usage is TRBJ2-1; 11 bases fit TRBD2. Germline V lookup: CDR1 ENHRY, CDR2 SYGVKD. The V segment lost 5 bases and the J segment 7 bases; nucleotides outside the gene matches: 4. The CDR3 runs 14 residues. CDR3 residues: CAISLAGGENEQFF. The CDR3 DNA reads TGTGCCATCAGTCTAGCGGGGGGAGAGAATGAGCAGTTCTTC.

This rearrangement joins TRBV30 to TRBJ1-6; TRBD1 matches at 7 bases. This CDR3 has 14 amino acids. CDR1 is GTSNPN and CDR2 is SVGIG in the germline V gene (reference sequence). With V trimmed by 2 bases and J by 7 bases, 5 bases remained unmatched. This CDR3 is CAWSPTGRNSPLHF. DNA of the CDR3: TGTGCCTGGAGTCCGACAGGGAGAAATTCACCCCTCCACTTT.

The V call is TRBV19, the J call TRBJ2-1, with TRBD2 matching 7 bases. The V and J ends lost 4 bases and 4 bases, in that order; junction bases with no gene match: 4. CDR3 length: 14 amino acids. Germline CDR1 LNHDA, CDR2 SQIVND (reference sequence). This CDR3 reads CASSNSGVYNEQFF. DNA of the CDR3: TGTGCCAGTAGTAACAGCGGGGTATACAATGAGCAGTTCTTC.

CDR3 sequence reads: CATSRDDSPYEQYF. CDR3 coding DNA: TGTGCCACCAGCAGAGATGACAGCCCCTACGAGCAGTACTTC. The V gene is TRBV15, the J gene TRBJ2-7; maybe TRBD1 (5 bases). Deletions cut 0 bases from V and 2 bases from J, with 8 bases between. Per the germline V gene, CDR1 is LNHNV and CDR2 is YYDKDF (reference sequence). The CDR3 runs 14 residues.

This rearrangement joins TRBV19 to TRBJ2-1; D is ambiguous. This CDR3 has 16 residues. CDR1 and CDR2 (germline): LNHDA, SQIVND (reference sequence). V shed 0 bases and J shed 2 bases, with 11 bases lying between them. CDR3 bases: TGTGCCAGTAGTATAGAAGGCGGTCGGACCTACAATGAGCAGTTCTTC. Amino acids: CASSIEGGRTYNEQFF.

This chain links TRBV9 with TRBJ1-1; unclear D gene. Germline CDR1 SGDLS, CDR2 YYNGEE. The CDR3 is 16 amino acids. Trimming removed 0 bases from V and 0 bases from J, with 12 bases in between. For the CDR3, the DNA is TGTGCCAGCAGCGTAGGATCGGAGATTATGAACACTGAAGCTTTCTTT. It yields the protein CASSVGSEIMNTEAFF. Supplemented by reference TRBV9 and TRBJ1-1, the full variable domain reads DSGVTQTPKHLITATGQRVTLRCSPRSGDLSVYWYQQSLDQGLQFLIQYYNGEERAKGNILERFSAQQFPDLHSELNLSSLELGDSALYFCASSVGSEIMNTEAFFGQGTRLTVV.

This clone was counted between two and nine times. The V call is TRBV9, the J call TRBJ2-1, with 12 bases lining up with TRBD1. Germline trimming cut 1 base from V and 9 bases from J; bases unmatched to any gene: 5. Germline CDR1 and CDR2: SGDLS and YYNGEE. The CDR3 has 15 amino acids. The CDR3 loop is CASSVLGQGASEQFF. The CDR3 bases are TGTGCCAGCAGCGTACTGGGACAGGGGGCATCTGAGCAGTTCTTC.

The chain links TRBV23-1 to TRBJ1-3, with a possible D match to TRBD1 (5 bases). TRBV23-1 is an ORF, with its function uncertain. Trimming stripped 6 bases from V and 7 bases from J, with 16 bases between. The CDR3 contains 14 residues. The CDR3 sequence is CASSPPAGRNTIYF. The DNA for the CDR3 is TGCGCCAGCAGCCCACCGGCAGGGAGGAACACCATATATTTT.

This rearrangement joins TRBV28 to TRBJ2-1; 10 nucleotides align to TRBD2. The CDR3 has 15 residues. The germline V gene encodes CDR1 MDHEN and CDR2 SYDVKM. V shed 8 bases and J 2 bases; nucleotides not matched to a gene: 6. CDR3 sequence reads: CASEAGGLTYNEQFF. For the CDR3, the DNA is TGTGCCAGCGAAGCGGGGGGGCTCACCTACAATGAGCAGTTCTTC.

The rearrangement joins TRBV21-1 to TRBJ1-3. TRBV21-1 is labeled a pseudogene. The CDR3 covers 16 residues. The CDR3 loop reads CASSKEGLFSGNTIYF. The DNA of the CDR3 is TGTGCCAGCAGCAAAGAGGGACTGTTCTCTGGAAACACCATATATTTT.